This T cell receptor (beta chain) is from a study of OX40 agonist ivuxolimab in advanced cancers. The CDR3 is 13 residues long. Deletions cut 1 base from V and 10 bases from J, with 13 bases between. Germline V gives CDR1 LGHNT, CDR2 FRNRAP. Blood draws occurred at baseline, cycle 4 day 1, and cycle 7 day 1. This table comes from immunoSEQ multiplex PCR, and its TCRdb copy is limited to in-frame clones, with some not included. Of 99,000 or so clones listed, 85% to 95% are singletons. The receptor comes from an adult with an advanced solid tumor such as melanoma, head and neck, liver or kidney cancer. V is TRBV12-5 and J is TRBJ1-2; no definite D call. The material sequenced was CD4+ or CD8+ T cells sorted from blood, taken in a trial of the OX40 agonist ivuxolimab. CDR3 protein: CASGLDRGRNYTF. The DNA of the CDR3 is TGTGCTAGTGGTTTGGACAGAGGCCGCAACTACACCTTC.